This is a list of T cell receptor beta chains from one sample in a study of post-analysis software for immune sequencing data. TCRdb re-called the PCR reads with MiXCR, one entry per CDR3 protein. Of about 770,000 distinct CDR3 sequences listed, about 43% were seen once; the top ten hold 4.9%. The specimen was blood. The receptor source for this set is a girl under 18 with multiple sclerosis. The CDR3 runs from the conserved cysteine through the conserved F or W. A D gene is named only where the DNA matches it firmly. Clone size is given for some rows only: seen once, a few or many times, or a class if the clone is expanded.

d_call: TRBD2; clone_size: few; v_call: TRBV20-1; j_call: TRBJ2-1; cdr3_nt: TGCAGTGCTAGCCCCTTCAGACTAGCGGGAGGATGGGCCTCTGGCAATGAGCAGTTCTTC; cdr3_aa: CSASPFRLAGGWASGNEQFF
d_call: -; clone_size: -; v_call: TRBV14; j_call: TRBJ2-3; cdr3_nt: TGTGCCAGCAGCCAAGATGGGATAGCACAGTATTTT; cdr3_aa: CASSQDGIAQYF
d_call: -; clone_size: -; v_call: TRBV30; j_call: TRBJ2-2; cdr3_nt: TGTGCCTGGACTCTAGTATCGGACACCGGGGAGCTGTTTTTT; cdr3_aa: CAWTLVSDTGELFF
d_call: -; clone_size: -; v_call: TRBV28; j_call: TRBJ2-7; cdr3_nt: TGTGCCAGCACAGCGTCCCGACGGGAGCAGTACTTC; cdr3_aa: CASTASRREQYF
d_call: -; clone_size: few; v_call: TRBV7-9; j_call: TRBJ1-2; cdr3_nt: TGTGCCAGCAGTAGGGGTGGGACTAACTATGGCTACACCTTC; cdr3_aa: CASSRGGTNYGYTF
d_call: TRBD2; clone_size: few; v_call: TRBV7-8; j_call: TRBJ2-5; cdr3_nt: TGTGCCAGCAGAACCGGGACTAGCGGGAGAGGGACCCAGTACTTC; cdr3_aa: CASRTGTSGRGTQYF
d_call: TRBD1; clone_size: few; v_call: TRBV7-9; j_call: TRBJ2-5; cdr3_nt: TGTGCCACCAAGAACCTTAACAGGGGAGAGACCCAGTACTTC; cdr3_aa: CATKNLNRGETQYF
d_call: -; clone_size: few; v_call: TRBV29-1; j_call: TRBJ1-2; cdr3_nt: TGCAGCGTTGAAGACGAGGAGTTCTATGGCTACACCTTC; cdr3_aa: CSVEDEEFYGYTF
d_call: TRBD1; clone_size: -; v_call: TRBV20-1; j_call: TRBJ2-1; cdr3_nt: TGCAGTGCACGACAGGGTAGGGGTATCGAGCAGTTCTTC; cdr3_aa: CSARQGRGIEQFF
d_call: -; clone_size: few; v_call: TRBV5-6; j_call: TRBJ2-7; cdr3_nt: TGTGCCAGCAGCTTAGACGGGTTCACCGGGGCCGAGCAGTACTTC; cdr3_aa: CASSLDGFTGAEQYF
d_call: -; clone_size: -; v_call: TRBV12-3/TRBV12-4; j_call: TRBJ1-6; cdr3_nt: TGTGCCAGCAGTCACGGGGGGCAGCTTGTAGATCTTTCACCCCTCCACTTT; cdr3_aa: CASSHGGQLVDLSPLHF
d_call: TRBD2; clone_size: -; v_call: TRBV6-1; j_call: TRBJ2-7; cdr3_nt: TGTGCCAGCAGTGAAGTCGGTAGGACTAGCGGGGCCGCCTACGAGCAGTACTTC; cdr3_aa: CASSEVGRTSGAAYEQYF
d_call: TRBD2; clone_size: -; v_call: TRBV20-1; j_call: TRBJ2-1; cdr3_nt: TGCAGTGCTAGGGGCGGGGGGCCCATCAATGAGCAGTTCTTC; cdr3_aa: CSARGGGPINEQFF
d_call: -; clone_size: once; v_call: TRBV28; j_call: TRBJ2-1; cdr3_nt: TGTGTCAGCTCCTTACCTGCGAAGGGCGCTTACAATGAGCAGTTCTTC; cdr3_aa: CVSSLPAKGAYNEQFF
d_call: TRBD2; clone_size: -; v_call: TRBV7-8; j_call: TRBJ2-1; cdr3_nt: TGTGCCAGCAGCATCAGCCGATTAAAGACTAGCGGGAGGGCCGAATCCTACAATGAGCAGTTCTTC; cdr3_aa: CASSISRLKTSGRAESYNEQFF
d_call: TRBD2; clone_size: -; v_call: TRBV5-1; j_call: TRBJ2-1; cdr3_nt: TGCGCCAGCAGCTTGGCTAGCGGGAGTCTCTCTTACAATGAGCAGTTCTTC; cdr3_aa: CASSLASGSLSYNEQFF
d_call: -; clone_size: -; v_call: TRBV29-1; j_call: TRBJ1-1; cdr3_nt: TGCAGCGTTGAAGGGTCGGCTTTCTTT; cdr3_aa: CSVEGSAFF
d_call: -; clone_size: -; v_call: TRBV15; j_call: TRBJ2-7; cdr3_nt: TGTGCCGCCAGCAGAGATCGAGGCGACGGAACCTACGAGCAGTACTTC; cdr3_aa: CAASRDRGDGTYEQYF
d_call: -; clone_size: -; v_call: TRBV7-2; j_call: TRBJ2-5; cdr3_nt: TGTGCCAGCAGCCCGACTAGTATTTCTGGAGAGACCCAGTACTTC; cdr3_aa: CASSPTSISGETQYF
d_call: -; clone_size: -; v_call: TRBV15; j_call: TRBJ2-2; cdr3_nt: TGTGCCACCAGCAGAGATTCGGGGCTCCGGACCGGGGAGCTGTTTTTT; cdr3_aa: CATSRDSGLRTGELFF
d_call: -; clone_size: few; v_call: TRBV28; j_call: TRBJ1-2; cdr3_nt: TGTGCCAGCAGTTTAGTCAGCTATGGCTACACCTTC; cdr3_aa: CASSLVSYGYTF
d_call: -; clone_size: -; v_call: TRBV28; j_call: TRBJ1-2; cdr3_nt: TGTGCCAGCAGTTTTTCGACAGGTGGGGGCTACACCTTC; cdr3_aa: CASSFSTGGGYTF
d_call: -; clone_size: few; v_call: TRBV20-1; j_call: TRBJ2-3; cdr3_nt: TGCAGTGTCCCGGGACCTCAGGGCACAGATACGCAGTATTTT; cdr3_aa: CSVPGPQGTDTQYF
d_call: -; clone_size: few; v_call: TRBV29-1; j_call: TRBJ1-1; cdr3_nt: TGCAGCGCTGCAATGGGGGTGGCGAACACTGAAGCTTTCTTT; cdr3_aa: CSAAMGVANTEAFF
d_call: -; clone_size: -; v_call: TRBV12-3/TRBV12-4; j_call: TRBJ2-7; cdr3_nt: TGTGCCAGCAGTTTTTCCGCACAGGGAATGGGCTACGAGCAGTACTTC; cdr3_aa: CASSFSAQGMGYEQYF
d_call: -; clone_size: -; v_call: TRBV24-1; j_call: TRBJ2-5; cdr3_nt: TGTGCCACCAGGGCGGGGAACGAAGAGACCCAGTACTTC; cdr3_aa: CATRAGNEETQYF
d_call: -; clone_size: -; v_call: TRBV4-2; j_call: TRBJ2-5; cdr3_nt: TGTGCCAGCAGCCAAGAACAGACGGTACAAGAGACCCAGTACTTC; cdr3_aa: CASSQEQTVQETQYF
d_call: TRBD2; clone_size: -; v_call: TRBV3-1; j_call: TRBJ2-1; cdr3_nt: TGTGCCAGCAGCCAGGTCATCTTGGGACTAGCGGGGGACAATGAGCAGTTCTTC; cdr3_aa: CASSQVILGLAGDNEQFF
d_call: TRBD2; clone_size: few; v_call: TRBV27; j_call: TRBJ2-3; cdr3_nt: TGTGCCAGCAGTCAATCCGGACTAGGTGGCACAGATACGCAGTATTTT; cdr3_aa: CASSQSGLGGTDTQYF